These 8 T cell receptor beta chains were sequenced from one sample in a study of regulatory T cells in long-lasting Graves disease. In building TCR beta libraries, iRepertoire HTBI primers were used together with Arm-PCR of CDR3 regions. TCRdb analysed the multiplex PCR reads with MiXCR anew, one entry per CDR3 protein. The sample contains 450,000 or so distinct CDR3 sequences, about 20% of which appear only once. As for time point: persistent/refractory GD, antithyroid drugs over 5 years with positive TRAb. Construction of the TCR library relied on RNA isolated from PBMCs. The material was peripheral blood mononuclear cells (PBMCs), obtained when the disease was refractory, from a patient treated with antithyroid drugs. All receptors derive from a female donor with Graves disease.

Regarding this clonotype: Since the CDR3 does not end with the conserved phenylalanine or tryptophan, this likely comes from a read error. V is TRBV7-9 and J is TRBJ2-7, with 9 positions matching TRBD2. The CDR3 spans 12 residues. The germline V gene has CDR1 SEHNR and CDR2 FQNEAQ (reference sequence). CDR3 loop: CVTAGGPYEQYL. In DNA form, the CDR3 reads TGTGTTACAGCGGGAGGCCCCTACGAGCAGTACCTC.

The sample holds many counts of this clonotype. V and J are TRBV28 and TRBJ1-2; perhaps TRBD1 as D (5 bases). This CDR3 has 13 amino acids. The V gene's germline CDR1 is MDHEN and CDR2 SYDVKM. V lost 5 bases, J lost 6 bases, and 13 bases lay in between. DNA of the CDR3: TGTGCCAGCAGTGACAGTGGGGCAAATGGCTACACCTTC. It encodes CASSDSGANGYTF.

The sample holds a few counts of this clonotype. The genes are TRBV30 and TRBJ1-5, with 10 bases that match TRBD1. V lost 2 bases to trimming and J lost 4 bases; unmatched junction nucleotides: 8. In germline, CDR1 is GTSNPN, CDR2 SVGIG (reference sequence). CDR3 length: 16 residues. CDR3 bases: TGTGCCTGGAGTCGACAGGGGGCAAGGGGGAATCAGCCCCAGCATTTT. This translates into CAWSRQGARGNQPQHF.

This chain uses TRBV2 with TRBJ2-2; 7 nucleotides line up with TRBD1. J was trimmed by 3 bases and V by 6 bases; bases with no gene match: 7. Germline lookup yields CDR1 SNHLY and CDR2 FYNNEI. CDR3 length: 15 amino acids. The CDR3 DNA reads as TGTGCCAGCAGAGAGACAGGGCCCGACACCGGGGAGCTGTTTTTT. This translates into CASRETGPDTGELFF.

This clonotype showed up many times. The CDR3 DNA reads as TGTGCCAGCAGCTGGGGACGGCCCGAAGCTTTCTTT. Translation: CASSWGRPEAFF. The chain combines TRBV2 with TRBJ1-1, with D tentatively TRBD1 (5 bases). This CDR3 is built from 12 residues. Germline V gene lookup returns CDR1 SNHLY and CDR2 FYNNEI. The V gene lost 6 bases and the J gene lost 8 bases, with 13 bases spanning the gap.

In its sample, this clonotype was seen a few times. The chain combines TRBV12-3 or TRBV12-4 with TRBJ1-5, with a weak D call TRBD1 (6 bases). The germline V and J ends were trimmed by 6 bases and 3 bases, with 12 bases remaining between them. This CDR3 is 14 amino acids long. The CDR3 DNA reads as TGTGCCAGCAGGAAAACAGGGAACAATCAGCCCCAGCATTTT. Translated: CASRKTGNNQPQHF.

This clonotype was seen ten or more times. This chain connects TRBV12-3 or TRBV12-4 to TRBJ1-2; 8 bases line up with TRBD1. The CDR3 length is 14 residues. Trimming removed 5 bases from V and 6 bases from J; junction bases left unmatched: 8. CDR3 in DNA: TGTGCCAGCAGTCAGGGGGCGACAAAAAATGGCTACACCTTC. This encodes CASSQGATKNGYTF.

The table lists this clonotype with many counts. The chain links TRBV19 to TRBJ1-1; D perhaps matches TRBD1 (6 bases). This CDR3 has 16 amino acids. Germline CDR1 is LNHDA and CDR2 is SQIVND (reference sequence). V was cut by 6 bases and J by 2 bases, with 19 bases left in between. The CDR3 sequence is CASRTGAGGDNTEAFF. The DNA of the CDR3 is TGTGCCAGTAGGACGGGGGCGGGTGGCGATAACACTGAAGCTTTCTTT. The whole variable domain, filled in from reference TRBV19 and TRBJ1-1, reads DGGITQSPKYLFRKEGQNVTLSCEQNLNHDAMYWYRQDPGQGLRLIYYSQIVNDFQKGDIAEGYSVSREKKESFPLTVTSAQKNPTAFYLCASRTGAGGDNTEAFFGQGTRLTVV.